The present entry profiles one T cell receptor beta chain with its context. Profiling relied on immunoSEQ multiplex PCR, and the TCRdb table lists in-frame clones only, not all of them. This table holds approximately 400,000 clones, more than 70% found once. This record comes from a study of blood T cell repertoires in COVID-19. Study-level information: Sites across the United States, Italy and Spain contributed samples from acute and convalescent COVID-19.

Participants' reported clinical history set cohort assignment. Two consecutive negative NP/OP PCR tests, clearance, or resolved symptoms defined Cohort 3 recovery. V lost 2 bases, J lost 8 bases, and 7 bases lay in between. CDR1 and CDR2 (germline): MNHEY, SVGEGT. This CDR3 spans 12 amino acids. V is TRBV6-2 or TRBV6-3 and J is TRBJ2-1; the D gene is possibly TRBD2 (5 bases). The specimen was PBMCs or T cells enriched from blood (not recorded which). The receptor comes from a woman aged 18-29 years who had recovered from COVID-19. The CDR3: CASSYKEDEQFF. The CDR3 coding sequence is TGTGCCAGCAGTTACAAGGAGGATGAGCAGTTCTTC.